Listed below are T cell receptor beta chains from one sample, sequenced in a study of blood T cells in healthy people across ages. TCRdb reprocessed the 5' RACE reads via MiXCR and lists one record per CDR3 protein. The sample has 600,000 or so distinct CDR3 sequences, around 20% seen once. The sequencing input was blood. The receptors shown here come from a man between 65 and 80 years old in good health. Each CDR3 is given with its conserved first and last residue. A D gene is named only where the DNA matches it firmly.

D	V	CDR3
TRBD2	TRBV28	CASSLTSGGSYEQYF
TRBD2	TRBV30	CAWSVGLAGYNEQFF
TRBD1	TRBV20-1	CSASQGGLQPQHF
NA	TRBV20-1	CSGTENTEAFF
TRBD2	TRBV7-6	CASSLELASGAGNEQFF
NA	TRBV20-1	CSARPSGNQETQYF
TRBD2	TRBV27	CASSSPTTGLAGLAKNIQYF
NA	TRBV11-2	CASSLEPGMGQPQHF
NA	TRBV7-9	CATLGREAETQYF
NA	TRBV27	CASSYAKGEKLFF
TRBD1	TRBV7-8	CASSKDRFTEAFF
TRBD2	TRBV29-1	CSGQRGPDYEQYF
TRBD2	TRBV29-1	CSVDHLAGGTDTQYF
NA	TRBV6-6	CASSYSWGQETQYF
TRBD2	TRBV2	CASARGTSGGTGELFF
TRBD2	TRBV6-5	CASRLGLAGVEQFF